Presented here are 29 T cell receptor beta chains from one specimen sequenced in a study of T-cell memory formation after mild COVID-19. TCRdb fed the 5' RACE reads into MiXCR, producing one record per CDR3 protein. The sample holds about 110,000 distinct CDR3 sequences, roughly a sixth seen once. Specimen: PBMCs or a T cell subset sorted from them (not recorded which). The receptors were sampled from a young man who had mild COVID-19 (a few samples of this study predate the infection). Cell type and time point are not known.

This chain joins TRBV11-2 and TRBJ2-1, with 7 bases that match TRBD2. Trimming at V came to 4 bases and at J to 3 bases, leaving 6 bases not matched to a gene. Germline CDR1 SGHAT, CDR2 FQNNGV. The CDR3 length is 15 residues. The CDR3 loop reads CASSSQASGYNEQFF. The CDR3 nucleotides are TGTGCCAGCAGCTCCCAGGCTAGCGGCTACAATGAGCAGTTCTTC.

The chain links TRBV2 to TRBJ2-3; 7 bases are a match to TRBD2. J lost 0 bases, V lost 6 bases, and 6 bases had no gene match. From germline, CDR1 is SNHLY and CDR2 FYNNEI. The CDR3 length is 15 residues. DNA of the CDR3: TGTGCCAGCAGGCGAATAGCGGGTAGCACAGATACGCAGTATTTT. This codes for CASRRIAGSTDTQYF.

This clonotype has only a few counts. The chain is built from TRBV6-5 and TRBJ1-2, with no clear D. Trimming cost V 0 bases and J 1 base, with 12 bases left between them. This CDR3 is built from 16 residues. Germline V lookup: CDR1 MNHEY, CDR2 SVGAGI. The CDR3 coding sequence is TGTGCCAGCAGTTACTCCGGTGTTGGCAGTAACTATGGCTACACCTTC. Translation gives CASSYSGVGSNYGYTF.

This clonotype has more than one count but fewer than ten. V and J are TRBV18 and TRBJ1-2, with 9 bases that match TRBD1. Germline CDR1 and CDR2: KGHSH and LQKENI. The CDR3 is 15 amino acids. V dropped 3 bases and J dropped 6; count of bases not matched to a gene: 8. The DNA of the CDR3 is TGTGCCAGCTCACCTCCGGGACAGGGATTACATGGCTACACCTTC. Translating gives CASSPPGQGLHGYTF.

This clonotype has more than one count but fewer than ten. The J gene is TRBJ2-4, the V gene TRBV7-9; 8 nucleotides align to TRBD2. Germline-derived CDR1 and CDR2 are SEHNR and FQNEAQ (reference sequence). This CDR3 has 14 residues. Trimming at V came to 6 bases and at J to 3 bases, leaving 4 bases not matched to a gene. CDR3: CASRVSGGKNIQYF. DNA of the CDR3: TGTGCCAGCAGAGTCAGCGGGGGCAAAAACATTCAGTACTTC.

The gene calls are TRBV6-5 and TRBJ2-7; the D gene could be TRBD1 or TRBD2 (5 bases each). The CDR3 sequence is 16 residues long. V was pared by 5 bases and J by 0 bases, with 17 bases between. The germline gives CDR1 MNHEY, CDR2 SVGAGI. The CDR3 is CASSAGTAGSSYEQYV. CDR3 in DNA: TGTGCCAGCAGTGCGGGTACGGCAGGGAGCTCCTACGAGCAGTACGTC.

This clonotype has more than one count but fewer than ten. The rearrangement joins TRBV7-2 to TRBJ1-2; 9 positions match TRBD1. This CDR3 is 13 amino acids long. Germline V CDR1 and CDR2: SGHTA, FQGNSA. Trimming at V came to 5 bases and at J to 5 bases, leaving 3 bases not matched to a gene. The CDR3 region is CASSTGTGYGYTF. The DNA for the CDR3 is TGTGCCAGCAGCACAGGGACAGGGTATGGCTACACCTTC.

This clonotype was detected a few times. V is TRBV7-9 and J is TRBJ1-6; no definite D call. CDR1 SEHNR and CDR2 FQNEAQ come from the germline V gene (reference sequence). V lost 4 bases to trimming and J lost 0 bases, with 16 bases between them. The CDR3 totals 18 residues. The CDR3: CASSSSLDRSSYNSPLHF. CDR3 DNA: TGTGCCAGCAGCTCTTCCCTGGACCGCAGCTCCTATAATTCACCCCTCCACTTT.

This clonotype has only a few counts. The V and J genes are TRBV6-2 or TRBV6-3 and TRBJ1-6, with no clear D. CDR1 and CDR2 (germline): MNHEY, SVGEGT. V lost 7 bases and J lost 10, with 17 bases in between. The CDR3 loop spans 14 amino acids. CDR3 nucleotide sequence: TGTGCCAGCAAAAAGGGAGAGGGATGGTCACCCCTCCACTTT. Translated, it gives CASKKGEGWSPLHF.

In this sample, this clonotype turned up a few times. This rearrangement joins TRBV9 to TRBJ2-1; 8 bases fit TRBD2. Trimming at V came to 3 bases and at J to 13 bases, leaving 9 bases not matched to a gene. Germline-derived CDR1 and CDR2 are SGDLS and YYNGEE. The CDR3 is 13 amino acids. The CDR3 loop reads CASSDQPGGQQFF. The CDR3 nucleotides read TGTGCCAGCAGCGACCAACCGGGGGGGCAACAGTTCTTC.

This clonotype was seen more than once but under ten times. The genes are TRBV7-2 and TRBJ1-1, with no clear D. Trimming stripped 4 bases from V and 0 bases from J, with 12 bases between. Germline V gene sequence: CDR1 SGHTA, CDR2 FQGNSA. The CDR3 spans 15 residues. CDR3 amino acids: CASSSTGVLNTEAFF. In DNA form, the CDR3 reads TGTGCCAGCAGCTCGACCGGGGTTCTGAACACTGAAGCTTTCTTT.

This clonotype was detected a few times. The gene calls are TRBV7-3 and TRBJ1-1; D remains ambiguous. Trimming cost V 5 bases and J 0 bases, with 10 bases left between them. The CDR3 runs 14 residues. The germline V gene encodes CDR1 SGHTA and CDR2 FQGTGA. CDR3 loop: CASSPLGLNTEAFF. The DNA of the CDR3 is TGTGCCAGCAGCCCCCTAGGTCTGAACACTGAAGCTTTCTTT.

The sample holds many counts of this clonotype. V and J are TRBV7-2 and TRBJ2-2; no clear D gene. In germline, CDR1 is SGHTA, CDR2 FQGNSA. Trimming took 2 bases from V and 4 from J, leaving 5 bases between them. This CDR3 is built from 13 residues. CDR3 in amino acids: CASSLYSTGELFF. Written as DNA, the CDR3 is TGTGCCAGCAGCTTATACTCCACCGGGGAGCTGTTTTTT.

The rearrangement uses TRBV7-2 and TRBJ1-5, with D possibly being TRBD1 (5 bases). Germline lookup yields CDR1 SGHTA and CDR2 FQGNSA. This CDR3 region has 13 residues. Trimming cost V 5 bases and J 7 bases, with 12 bases left between them. CDR3 sequence (DNA): TGTGCCAGCAGCACAAGAGGACAACAGCCCCAGCATTTT. Its translation is CASSTRGQQPQHF.

V is TRBV5-4 and J is TRBJ1-6; D is undetermined. V lost 4 bases and J 3 bases, leaving 8 bases between the germline ends. The germline CDR1 and CDR2 sequences are SGHNT and YYREEE (reference sequence). The CDR3 has 14 amino acids. The CDR3 bases are TGTGCCAGCAGCCAAAGAGACTATAATTCACCCCTCCACTTT. Translation: CASSQRDYNSPLHF.

This clonotype was observed a handful of times. This chain links TRBV7-9 with TRBJ2-1; 9 bases fit TRBD1. Germline trimming cut 5 bases from V and 12 bases from J; bases unmatched to any gene: 5. The CDR3 sequence is 12 residues long. Germline V lookup: CDR1 SEHNR, CDR2 FQNEAQ (reference sequence). DNA of the CDR3: TGTGCCAGCAGCCCGCAGGGACAGGGGCAGTTCTTC. Amino acids: CASSPQGQGQFF.

This clonotype was counted between two and nine times. The V call is TRBV30, the J call TRBJ2-7; D remains ambiguous. CDR3 length: 15 residues. Trimming removed 0 bases at V and 0 bases at J, with 12 bases between. Germline-derived CDR1 and CDR2 are GTSNPN and SVGIG (reference sequence). CDR3 coding DNA: TGTGCCTGGAGTGTACCCGGGCGGAGCTCCTACGAGCAGTACTTC. Amino acid sequence: CAWSVPGRSSYEQYF.

This clonotype was seen only a few times. The chain links TRBV7-9 to TRBJ2-3, with D unresolved. CDR1 and CDR2 (germline): SEHNR, FQNEAQ (reference sequence). Trimming stripped 9 bases from V and 5 bases from J, with 6 bases between. The CDR3 is 10 amino acids. The CDR3 reads CASELDTQYF. The CDR3 nucleotides read TGTGCCAGTGAATTAGATACGCAGTATTTT.

The chain employs TRBV28 and TRBJ2-3; 9 nucleotides agree with TRBD2. The CDR3 sequence is 14 residues long. Per the germline V gene, CDR1 is MDHEN and CDR2 is SYDVKM. V was clipped by 9 bases and J by 9 bases; unmatched bases: 13. This CDR3 is CASGPGTSQRTQYF. The CDR3 DNA sequence: TGTGCCAGTGGCCCCGGGACTAGCCAGAGGACGCAGTATTTT.

This clonotype was counted ten times or more. The CDR3 nucleotides are TGTGCCAGCAGTCCTGCTAGGGGGCCCACAGATACGCAGTATTTT. Translated: CASSPARGPTDTQYF. V is TRBV7-2 and J is TRBJ2-3; TRBD1 agrees at 7 bases. The CDR3 consists of 15 residues. V was clipped by 6 bases and J by 2 bases; unmatched bases: 8. Germline CDR1 and CDR2: SGHTA and FQGNSA.

V usage is TRBV5-1 and J usage is TRBJ1-4; unclear D gene. With 1 base removed from V and 7 bases from J, the gap between germline ends came to 11 bases. The CDR3 has 14 residues. Germline values: CDR1 SGHRS, CDR2 YFSETQ. CDR3 in amino acids: CASSLRGAGEKLFF. CDR3 coding DNA: TGCGCCAGCAGCTTGCGGGGAGCGGGTGAAAAACTGTTTTTT.

J is TRBJ1-5 and V is TRBV6-1, with D possibly matching TRBD1 (5 bases). V shed 3 bases and J shed 5 bases, with 11 bases lying between them. The CDR3 contains 14 residues. Germline CDR1 MNHNS, CDR2 SASEGT. The CDR3 DNA follows: TGTGCCAGCAGTGATCGAGGGGATTATCAGCCCCAGCATTTT. Protein: CASSDRGDYQPQHF.

The rearrangement uses TRBV6-5 and TRBJ1-4, with 8 bases fitting TRBD1. The junction had 7 bases not matched to a gene; V was cut back by 6 bases and J by 7 bases. Germline V gene lookup returns CDR1 MNHEY and CDR2 SVGAGI. This CDR3 comprises 14 residues. The DNA for the CDR3 is TGTGCCAGCAGCCAGACAGGGGATAGTGAAAAACTGTTTTTT. Translated: CASSQTGDSEKLFF.

This clonotype appeared a few times. J is TRBJ1-1 and V is TRBV2, with D possibly being TRBD1 (5 bases). V was cut by 5 bases and J by 4 bases, with 11 bases left in between. The CDR3 is 13 residues long. CDR1 SNHLY and CDR2 FYNNEI come from the germline V gene. CDR3 in DNA: TGTGCCAGCAGTCGTGACAGAACCACTGAAGCTTTCTTT. This translates into CASSRDRTTEAFF.

CDR3: CASSSDRARATDTQYF. CDR3 nucleotides: TGTGCCAGCAGCTCGGACAGGGCACGGGCCACAGATACGCAGTATTTT. The V and J genes are TRBV7-2 and TRBJ2-3; 8 bases fit TRBD1. The CDR3 length is 16 residues. CDR1 is SGHTA, CDR2 FQGNSA, per germline. The trim removed 4 bases at V and 2 bases at J, leaving 8 bases unmatched.

This clonotype was counted only a few times. DNA of the CDR3: TGTGCCAGCAGCCTTGGATCGGGGGGAGGGGATACGCAGTATTTT. It encodes CASSLGSGGGDTQYF. The J gene is TRBJ2-3, the V gene TRBV12-3 or TRBV12-4, with 7 bases fitting TRBD2. This CDR3 spans 15 amino acids. Losses at the gene ends were 6 bases for V and 6 bases for J; bases not matched to a gene: 12.

This clonotype showed up just a few times. This chain's CDR3 is CASSPVGGSIYV. The DNA for the CDR3 is TGCGCCAGCAGCCCCGTCGGAGGGTCGATATACGTC. J is TRBJ2-7 and V is TRBV4-1; a possible D gene is TRBD2 (6 bases). CDR1 and CDR2 from the germline V gene are MGHRA and YSYEKL. CDR3 length: 12 amino acids. V gave up 4 bases and J gave up 13 bases, with 17 bases separating them.

This clonotype was recorded a few times. The chain employs TRBV7-3 and TRBJ2-1, with D unclear. This CDR3 spans 13 amino acids. The germline CDR1 and CDR2 sequences are SGHTA and FQGTGA. Trimming took 0 bases from V and 4 from J, leaving 4 bases between them. CDR3 in DNA: TGTGCCAGCAGCTTAACGGAATACAATGAGCAGTTCTTC. Its translation: CASSLTEYNEQFF.

There are a few counts of this clonotype. This chain connects TRBV12-5 to TRBJ2-3; 7 bases match TRBD2. The V segment lost 6 bases and the J segment 5 bases; nucleotides outside the gene matches: 5. The CDR3 covers 13 residues. Germline CDR1 and CDR2: LGHNT and FRNRAP. In DNA form, the CDR3 reads TGTGCTAGTGGATCCTGGGGGGGAGATACGCAGTATTTT. It encodes CASGSWGGDTQYF. Full variable domain (outside the CDR3, taken from reference TRBV12-5 and TRBJ2-3): DARVTQTPRHKVTEMGQEVTMRCQPILGHNTVFWYRQTMMQGLELLAYFRNRAPLDDSGMPKDRFSAEMPDATLATLKIQPSEPRDSAVYFCASGSWGGDTQYFGPGTRLTVL.